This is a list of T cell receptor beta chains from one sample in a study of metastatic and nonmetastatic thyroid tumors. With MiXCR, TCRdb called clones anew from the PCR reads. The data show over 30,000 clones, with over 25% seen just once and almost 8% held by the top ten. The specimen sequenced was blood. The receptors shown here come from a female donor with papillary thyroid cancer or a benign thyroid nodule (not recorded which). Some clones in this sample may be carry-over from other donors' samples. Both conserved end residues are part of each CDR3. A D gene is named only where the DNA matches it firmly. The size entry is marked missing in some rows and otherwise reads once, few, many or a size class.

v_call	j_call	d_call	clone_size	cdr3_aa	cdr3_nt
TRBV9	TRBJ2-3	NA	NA	CASSVWGRITDTQYF	TGTGCCAGCAGTGTATGGGGAAGGATCACAGATACGCAGTATTTT
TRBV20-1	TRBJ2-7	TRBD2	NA	CSALASGGTYEQYF	TGCAGTGCTTTAGCTAGCGGCGGCACTTACGAGCAGTACTTC
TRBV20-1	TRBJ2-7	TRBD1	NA	CSASGDSTYYEQYF	TGCAGTGCTAGCGGGGACAGCACCTACTACGAGCAGTACTTC
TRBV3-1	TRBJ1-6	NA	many	CASSQDGMNSPLHF	TGTGCCAGCAGCCAAGACGGCATGAATTCACCCCTCCACTTT
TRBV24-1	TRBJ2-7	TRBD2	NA	CATSAGVNHEQYF	TGTGCCACCTCGGCGGGGGTGAACCACGAGCAGTACTTC
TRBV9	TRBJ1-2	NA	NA	CASSVGEEPTWGGYTF	TGTGCCAGCAGCGTAGGGGAGGAACCCACCTGGGGTGGCTACACCTTC
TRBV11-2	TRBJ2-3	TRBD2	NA	CASSPVGLATGTQYF	TGTGCCAGCAGCCCTGTCGGACTAGCGACGGGTACGCAGTATTTT
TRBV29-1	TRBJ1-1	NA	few	CSVDTEAFF	TGCAGCGTTGACACTGAAGCTTTCTTT
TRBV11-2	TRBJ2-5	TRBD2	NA	CASSLGGLAGGQETQYF	TGTGCCAGCAGCTTAGGAGGGCTAGCGGGAGGACAAGAGACCCAGTACTTC
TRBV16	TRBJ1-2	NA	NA	CASSQTAGPNYGYTF	TGTGCCAGCAGCCAAACGGCAGGGCCGAACTATGGCTACACCTTC
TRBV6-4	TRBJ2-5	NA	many	CASSDYGPPKTQYF	TGTGCCAGCAGTGACTACGGCCCCCCCAAGACCCAGTACTTC
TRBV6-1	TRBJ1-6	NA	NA	CASRGGWGNSPLHF	TGTGCCAGCAGGGGGGGGTGGGGTAATTCACCCCTCCACTTT
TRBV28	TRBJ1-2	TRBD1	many	CASSPGQSNYGYTF	TGTGCCAGCAGCCCGGGACAGAGTAACTATGGCTACACCTTC
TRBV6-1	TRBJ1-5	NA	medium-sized	CASSSGFNSNQPQHF	TGTGCCAGCAGCTCAGGGTTCAATAGCAATCAGCCCCAGCATTTT
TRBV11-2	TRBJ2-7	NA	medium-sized	CASSFGQTPTYEQYF	TGTGCCAGCAGCTTCGGACAGACTCCCACCTACGAGCAGTACTTC
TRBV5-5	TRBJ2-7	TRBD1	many	CASRRSTGKIYEQYF	TGTGCCAGCAGACGCTCGACAGGGAAGATCTACGAGCAGTACTTC
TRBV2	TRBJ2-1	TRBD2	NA	CASSVGGSGEQFF	TGTGCCAGCAGCGTGGGAGGGTCTGGTGAGCAGTTCTTC
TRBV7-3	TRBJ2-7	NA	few	CASSLYTGSYEQYF	TGTGCCAGCAGCTTATATACGGGCTCCTACGAGCAGTACTTC
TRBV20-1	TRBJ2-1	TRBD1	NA	CSARARKGAGSQFF	TGCAGTGCTAGAGCACGTAAGGGGGCAGGGAGTCAGTTCTTC
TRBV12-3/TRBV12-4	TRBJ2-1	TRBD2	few	CASSRVGLAGSDEQFF	TGTGCCAGCAGTCGAGTAGGACTAGCGGGATCCGATGAGCAGTTCTTC
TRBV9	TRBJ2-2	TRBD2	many	CASSGTSGVHGELFF	TGTGCCAGCAGCGGGACGAGCGGGGTCCACGGGGAGCTGTTTTTT
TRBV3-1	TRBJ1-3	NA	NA	CASSQETRVSGNTIYF	TGTGCCAGCAGCCAAGAAACCAGGGTTTCTGGAAACACCATATATTTT
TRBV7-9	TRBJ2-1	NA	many	CASSLAIVNEQFF	TGTGCCAGCAGCTTAGCGATTGTTAATGAGCAGTTCTTC
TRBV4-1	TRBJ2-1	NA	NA	CASSPQDQNEGREQFF	TGCGCCAGCAGCCCCCAAGATCAGAATGAGGGACGTGAGCAGTTCTTC
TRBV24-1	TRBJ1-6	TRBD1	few	CANSQGARTLHF	TGTGCCAACTCACAGGGGGCGCGAACCCTCCACTTT